This TCR beta chain was observed in a study of shared clonotypes between healthy human individuals. Trimming took 2 bases from V and 6 from J; bases not matched to a gene: 5. CDR3 length: 15 amino acids. The germline gives CDR1 SGDLS, CDR2 YYNGEE. Generated by immunoSEQ multiplex PCR, the TCRdb table keeps only in-frame clones and is missing some. The table shows 850,000 to 1,200,000 clones, with more than 65% occurring only once. V gene TRBV9 combines with J gene TRBJ2-1; 10 bases match TRBD2. Sequencing used memory CD4+ T cells sorted from blood. Subset here: CD45RA-negative fraction. This sequence was found in a man aged 18 to 29 in good health. This chain's CDR3 is CASSVSSGGFNEQFF. Written as DNA, the CDR3 is TGTGCCAGCAGCGTTTCTAGCGGGGGTTTCAATGAGCAGTTCTTC.